This section outlines one T cell receptor beta chain sequence together with its context. The sample is drawn from a study of cytomegalovirus exposure and HLA in healthy donors. About the research overall: It was reported in a later analysis that the 120 or so validation repertoires used the same platform as the approximately 650 first-cohort repertoires.

Repertoires were generated with immunoSEQ multiplex PCR, while TCRdb's copy carries only in-frame clones and drops some. The table has approximately 150,000 clones, more than 75% seen once. Source material: PBMCs. This TCR was sampled from a woman aged 30 to 39 in good health and CMV-seronegative.

The DNA of the CDR3 is TGCGCCAGCAGCTTGGCTGGTGCCTACGACGAGCAGTACTTC. Residues: CASSLAGAYDEQYF. This chain links TRBV5-1 with TRBJ2-7; the D is unclear. This CDR3 is built from 14 residues. Trimming removed 0 bases at V and 5 bases at J, with 12 bases between. Germline-derived CDR1 and CDR2 are SGHRS and YFSETQ.